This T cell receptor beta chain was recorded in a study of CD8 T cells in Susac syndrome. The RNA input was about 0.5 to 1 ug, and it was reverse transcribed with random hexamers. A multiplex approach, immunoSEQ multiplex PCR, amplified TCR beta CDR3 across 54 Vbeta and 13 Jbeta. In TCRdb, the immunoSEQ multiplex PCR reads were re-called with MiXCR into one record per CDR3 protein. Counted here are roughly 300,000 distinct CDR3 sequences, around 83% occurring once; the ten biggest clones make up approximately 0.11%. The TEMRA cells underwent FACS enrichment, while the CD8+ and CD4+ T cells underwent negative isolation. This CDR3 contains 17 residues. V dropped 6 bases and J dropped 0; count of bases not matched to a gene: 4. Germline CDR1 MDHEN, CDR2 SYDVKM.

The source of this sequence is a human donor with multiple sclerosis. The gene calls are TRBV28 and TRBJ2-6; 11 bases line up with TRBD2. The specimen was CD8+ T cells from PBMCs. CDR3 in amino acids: CASRGLAESSGANVLTF. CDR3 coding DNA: TGTGCCAGCAGGGGACTAGCGGAATCCTCTGGGGCCAACGTCCTGACTTTC.